Presented here are 7 T cell receptor beta chains from one specimen sequenced in a study of T cells in Graves' hyperthyroidism and ophthalmopathy. Amplified TCR beta CDR3 regions came from RNA transcripts. TCR CDR3 regions were first amplified by RT-PCR with HTBI primers. TCRdb reanalysed the multiplex PCR reads using MiXCR and keeps one entry per CDR3 protein. This sample carries about 300,000 distinct CDR3 sequences, about 19% of them seen once, and the ten largest clones take under 45%. Sequences were obtained from blood. The origin of the receptors is a man aged 45-60 years with Graves' ophthalmopathy.

This clonotype was observed many times. The chain is built from TRBV20-1 and TRBJ2-5; D gene uncertain. Trimming removed 3 bases from V and 1 base from J, with 9 bases in between. CDR1 DFQATT and CDR2 SNEGSKA come from the germline V gene (reference sequence). The CDR3 length is 13 residues. The CDR3 loop reads CSASVGIQETQYF. The CDR3 bases are TGCAGTGCTAGCGTTGGGATCCAAGAGACCCAGTACTTC.

This clonotype was picked up many times. The genes are TRBV20-1 and TRBJ2-1; D possibly corresponds to TRBD1 (5 bases). The CDR3 extends over 19 amino acids. The V gene lost 0 bases and the J gene lost 0 bases, with 21 bases spanning the gap. The germline CDR1 and CDR2 sequences are DFQATT and SNEGSKA (reference sequence). The CDR3, as DNA: TGCAGTGCTAGAGATCCCCCGATGGCAGGGAACCTCTCCTACAATGAGCAGTTCTTC. Its translation is CSARDPPMAGNLSYNEQFF.

This clonotype was detected a few times. V and J are TRBV28 and TRBJ2-7, with TRBD1 matching over 7 bases. The CDR3 runs to 12 residues. Germline assignment: CDR1 MDHEN and CDR2 SYDVKM. Unmatched junction bases numbered 6, after V lost 10 bases and J lost 3 bases. CDR3: CANRQGVYEQYF. As DNA, the CDR3 is TGTGCCAATCGACAGGGCGTCTACGAGCAGTACTTC.

The sample holds a few counts of this clonotype. The J gene is TRBJ2-1, the V gene TRBV6-8; D unclear. This CDR3 comprises 11 residues. Germline values: CDR1 MNHGY, CDR2 SAAAGT. CDR3 region: CAPVRYNEQFF. The CDR3 DNA is TGTGCTCCTGTGAGATACAATGAGCAGTTCTTC.

This clonotype was detected many times. This sequence joins TRBV11-2 and TRBJ2-1, with 10 bases aligning to TRBD2. The V gene end was trimmed by 6 bases and the J gene end by 3 bases; junction bases not matched to a gene: 8. CDR3 size: 16 residues. CDR1 and CDR2 (germline): SGHAT, FQNNGV. The CDR3 nucleotides are TGTGCCAGCAGGCCGTCCGGGACTAGCGTCTACAATGAGCAGTTCTTC. This codes for CASRPSGTSVYNEQFF. The full variable domain, with the rest looked up from reference TRBV11-2 and TRBJ2-1, is EAGVAQSPRYKIIEKRQSVAFWCNPISGHATLYWYQQILGQGPKLLIQFQNNGVVDDSQLPKDRFSAERLKGVDSTLKIQPAKLEDSAVYLCASRPSGTSVYNEQFFGPGTRLTVL.

This clonotype was recorded many times. This chain joins TRBV18 and TRBJ2-7, with a possible D match to TRBD1 (6 bases). The CDR3 covers 15 residues. Trimming took off 2 bases at V and 5 bases at J, with 16 bases between the two ends. Germline V lookup: CDR1 KGHSH, CDR2 LQKENI. The CDR3 coding sequence is TGTGCCAGCTCACCAGCGAAAGGACAGACCAACGAGCAGTACTTC. It specifies CASSPAKGQTNEQYF.

This clonotype was observed many times. The V gene is TRBV10-1, the J gene TRBJ2-7, with 10 bases lining up with TRBD1. Germline V gene sequence: CDR1 WNHNN, CDR2 SYGVQD (reference sequence). The ends lost 3 bases at V and 4 bases at J; junction bases unmatched: 6. This CDR3 is built from 15 residues. The CDR3: CASSEGGQGKYEQYF. CDR3 in DNA: TGCGCCAGCAGTGAAGGGGGACAGGGGAAGTACGAGCAGTACTTC.